Presented here are 11 T cell receptor beta chains from one specimen sequenced in a study of T cells in Graves' hyperthyroidism and ophthalmopathy. Regions amplified from RNA transcripts were the TCR beta CDR3 regions. The TCR CDR3 first-round RT-PCR relied on the HTBI primer set. One entry per CDR3 protein, called by TCRdb with MiXCR from the multiplex PCR reads. The sample carries about 600,000 distinct CDR3 sequences, about a sixth recorded once. The specimen sequenced was blood. The receptors were gathered from a woman in her thirties or forties with Graves' ophthalmopathy.

This clonotype was recorded many times. V and J are TRBV6-1 and TRBJ2-5; D possibly uses TRBD1 or TRBD2 (5 bases each). Germline CDR1 MNHNS, CDR2 SASEGT. Trimming cost V 0 bases and J 5 bases, with 10 bases left between them. The CDR3 sequence is 14 residues long. This CDR3 is CASSEASGRETQYF. In DNA form, the CDR3 reads TGTGCCAGCAGTGAAGCGTCGGGACGGGAGACCCAGTACTTC.

Details on this clonotype: A much bigger clone sits one base away, suggesting this may be a read error. The J gene is TRBJ1-1, the V gene TRBV10-3, with D perhaps matching TRBD1 (5 bases). Trimming stripped 2 bases from V and 1 base from J, with 5 bases between. The CDR3 runs to 13 residues. Germline V CDR1 and CDR2: ENHRY, SYGVKD. The CDR3 nucleotides read TGTGCCATCAGTGAGGGACAGAACACTGAAGCTTTCTTT. This codes for CAISEGQNTEAFF.

This clonotype was counted only a few times. The J gene is TRBJ2-2, the V gene TRBV5-4; the match to TRBD2 covers 8 bases. CDR3 length: 16 residues. CDR1 and CDR2 (germline): SGHNT, YYREEE (reference sequence). The V and J ends lost 2 bases and 0 bases, in that order; junction bases with no gene match: 3. The CDR3, as DNA: TGTGCCAGCAGCTTTCAAGCGGGGGCGAACACCGGGGAGCTGTTTTTT. This gives the protein CASSFQAGANTGELFF.

This clonotype was seen at least ten times. The chain has TRBV28 and TRBJ2-3, with 7 bases that match TRBD2. This CDR3 region has 15 residues. Germline CDR1 MDHEN, CDR2 SYDVKM. V was pared by 4 bases and J by 2 bases, with 6 bases of the junction left unmatched. The CDR3 region has the DNA TGTGCCAGCAGTTCACCGGGACTAAACACAGATACGCAGTATTTT. This sequence encodes CASSSPGLNTDTQYF.

This clonotype showed up just a few times. The gene calls are TRBV24-1 and TRBJ2-3; D is perhaps TRBD1 (6 bases). The germline CDR1 and CDR2 sequences are KGHDR and SFDVKD. The length of the CDR3 is 15 residues. Trimming took off 0 bases at V and 4 bases at J, with 10 bases between the two ends. Here the CDR3 DNA reads TGTGCCACCAGTGATTTGACAGGGAGTGCAGATACGCAGTATTTT. Protein sequence: CATSDLTGSADTQYF.

The table lists this clonotype with many counts. V is TRBV7-2 and J is TRBJ2-7; 7 nucleotides match TRBD2. CDR1 is SGHTA and CDR2 is FQGNSA in the germline V gene. This CDR3 is built from 14 residues. V lost 5 bases and J lost 2; bases outside the gene matches: 6. The DNA for the CDR3 is TGTGCCAGCAGCACCAGGACTAGAGCCTACGAGCAGTACTTC. This gives the protein CASSTRTRAYEQYF.

The table lists this clonotype with many counts. This rearrangement joins TRBV2 to TRBJ1-6; D not certain. V shed 3 bases and J shed 8 bases, with 11 bases lying between them. The CDR3 totals 14 residues. Germline V gene sequence: CDR1 SNHLY, CDR2 FYNNEI. The CDR3 loop reads CASSDAGEDSPLHF. The CDR3 nucleotides are TGTGCCAGCAGTGACGCAGGTGAGGATTCACCCCTCCACTTT.

The CDR3 nucleotides read TGCAGTGCTACGGACAGCATGAACACTGAAGCTTTCTTT. Translation gives CSATDSMNTEAFF. The V call is TRBV20-1, the J call TRBJ1-1, with D possibly TRBD1 on 6 matching bases. Germline values: CDR1 DFQATT, CDR2 SNEGSKA (reference sequence). V was shortened by 4 bases and J by 0 bases, with 9 bases between the two germline ends. The CDR3 is made up of 13 amino acids.

A word on this clonotype: A much larger clone differs from this one at a single base, so this may be a read error. The rearrangement links TRBV11-2 to TRBJ2-1, with D hard to call. Trimming took off 3 bases at V and 2 bases at J, with 11 bases between the two ends. CDR1 and CDR2 from the germline V gene are SGHAT and FQNNGV. This CDR3 comprises 15 residues. The CDR3 nucleotides read TGTGCCAGCAGCTTTTCGGGTGGAGCCTACAATGAGCAGTTCTTC. Translating gives CASSFSGGAYNEQFF.

CDR3 coding DNA: TGTGCCAGCAGTGACGGCAGCTTTAATGAGCAGTTCTTC. Translation gives CASSDGSFNEQFF. The V and J genes are TRBV6-4 and TRBJ2-1; D is ambiguous. The CDR3 has 13 residues. V lost 2 bases and J lost 7, with 9 bases in between. Germline CDR1 is MRHNA and CDR2 is SNTAGT.

This clonotype was observed at least ten times. V and J are TRBV28 and TRBJ1-5, with D hard to call. The germline gives CDR1 MDHEN, CDR2 SYDVKM. Trimming took off 3 bases at V and 0 bases at J, with 15 bases between the two ends. This CDR3 is built from 17 residues. CDR3 sequence (DNA): TGTGCCAGCAGTTTCGGATTAGGAGATTTTAGCAATCAGCCCCAGCATTTT. Translated: CASSFGLGDFSNQPQHF.